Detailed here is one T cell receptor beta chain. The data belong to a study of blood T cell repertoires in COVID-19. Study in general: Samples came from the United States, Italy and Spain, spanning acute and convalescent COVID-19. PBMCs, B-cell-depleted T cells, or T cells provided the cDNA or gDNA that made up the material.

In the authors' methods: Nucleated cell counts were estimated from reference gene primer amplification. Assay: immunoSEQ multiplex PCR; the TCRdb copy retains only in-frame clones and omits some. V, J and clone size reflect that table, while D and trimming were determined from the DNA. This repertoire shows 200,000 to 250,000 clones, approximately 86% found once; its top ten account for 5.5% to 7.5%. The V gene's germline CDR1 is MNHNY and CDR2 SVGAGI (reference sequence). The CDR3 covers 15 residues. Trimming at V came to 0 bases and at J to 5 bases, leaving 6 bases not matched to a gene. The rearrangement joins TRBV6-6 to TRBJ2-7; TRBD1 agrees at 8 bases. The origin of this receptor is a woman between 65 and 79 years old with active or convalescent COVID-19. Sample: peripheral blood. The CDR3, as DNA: TGTGCCAGCAGTTACTCGCACAGGGGGGATGACGAGCAGTACTTC. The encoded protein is CASSYSHRGDDEQYF.